These 19 T cell receptor beta chains were all obtained from the same sample, sequenced in a study of tumor-infiltrating lymphocytes in primary liver carcinoma. RNA isolated from unsorted whole blood supplied the blood RNA, with germline DNA also extracted. The template, roughly 550 ng total RNA, yielded TCR beta cDNA made with a constant-region primer. TCR beta libraries came from three nested multiplex PCR rounds using slightly modified ARM-PCR. Use of TRBV1-TRBV30 forward primers with a C-beta reverse primer characterized the first two PCR rounds, which lasted 10 cycles each. Via MiXCR, TCRdb re-called the multiplex PCR reads, giving one row per CDR3 protein. The top ten hold 65% to 80% of the sample, which has roughly 180,000 distinct CDR3 sequences, around 60% seen once. The sequenced sample consisted of peripheral blood. The origin of the receptors is a middle-aged man with primary liver carcinoma and hepatitis B virus infection.

This chain links TRBV4-1 with TRBJ2-5; D may be TRBD2 (7 bases). Germline CDR1 and CDR2: MGHRA and YSYEKL. This CDR3 comprises 18 residues. Trimming shortened V by 8 bases and J by 2 bases, and 27 bases separated the two germline ends. The CDR3 spells CASSAEGGPASNQETQYF. The CDR3 DNA is TGCGCCAGCTCCGCGGAGGGGGGGCCTGCCTCGAATCAAGAGACCCAGTACTTC.

This chain connects TRBV10-3 to TRBJ1-5; D not resolved. The germline V gene has CDR1 ENHRY and CDR2 SYGVKD. V dropped 3 bases and J dropped 0 bases, with 9 bases sitting between them. This CDR3 has 15 amino acids. The CDR3 sequence is CAISDGGVSNQPQHF. In nucleotides, the CDR3 is TGTGCCATCAGTGACGGCGGGGTTAGCAATCAGCCCCAGCATTTT.

As for this clonotype: Germline and junction disagree at one end, which may indicate a read error. This chain uses TRBV7-9 with TRBJ2-3, with 7 bases fitting TRBD1. Germline values: CDR1 SEHNR, CDR2 FQNEAQ (reference sequence). This CDR3 region has 16 residues. CDR3 sequence reads: CTSSSRGQVFTDTQYF. The CDR3 DNA reads as TGTACCAGCAGCTCTCGAGGACAGGTTTTCACAGATACGCAGTATTTT.

Comments on this clonotype: A single base separates this from a much larger clone, so it may be a read error. CDR3 protein: CSVERTVTDTQYF. CDR3 nucleotide sequence: TGCAGCGTCGAGAGGACTGTCACAGATACGCAGTATTTT. The chain joins TRBV29-1 to TRBJ2-3, with D possibly TRBD2 on 5 matching bases. The V gene lost 6 bases and the J gene lost 2 bases, with 12 bases spanning the gap. Germline CDR1 is SQVTM and CDR2 is ANQGSEA. The CDR3 covers 13 residues.

This clonotype occurred once. A much bigger clone sits one base away, suggesting this may be a read error. The chain links TRBV29-1 to TRBJ2-1; unclear D gene. The CDR3 is 10 amino acids. The germline CDR1 and CDR2 sequences are SQVTM and ANQGSEA. Trimming removed 4 bases at V and 9 bases at J, with 7 bases between. The CDR3 nucleotides are TGCAGCGTTGGTAGAATTGAGCAGTTCTTC. It specifies CSVGRIEQFF.

This clonotype has at least ten counts. The chain employs TRBV11-2 and TRBJ2-1, with TRBD2 identical over 11 bases. The CDR3 totals 15 residues. V dropped 5 bases and J dropped 9; count of bases not matched to a gene: 9. Per germline, CDR1 SGHAT and CDR2 FQNNGV. The CDR3 bases are TGTGCCAGCAGCCTAACTAGCGGGGGCTATAGTGAGCAGTTCTTC. Translated, it gives CASSLTSGGYSEQFF. The complete variable domain, with remaining parts taken from reference TRBV11-2 and TRBJ2-1, reads EAGVAQSPRYKIIEKRQSVAFWCNPISGHATLYWYQQILGQGPKLLIQFQNNGVVDDSQLPKDRFSAERLKGVDSTLKIQPAKLEDSAVYLCASSLTSGGYSEQFFGPGTRLTVL.

Regarding this clonotype: A read error may explain this, as a much larger clone is one base away. The CDR3 DNA is TGCAGCATTGAAAATAGCGGGCCCCCGACCCAGTACTTC. Amino acid sequence: CSIENSGPPTQYF. The chain links TRBV29-1 to TRBJ2-5, with 7 bases identical to TRBD2. The CDR3 is made up of 13 amino acids. Looked up from germline, CDR1 is SQVTM and CDR2 is ANQGSEA.

As regards this clonotype: At one boundary the junction diverges from the germline segment, which might be a read error. This chain connects TRBV29-1 to TRBJ2-7, with TRBD1 as a possible D gene (6 bases). This CDR3 is 13 amino acids long. Per germline, CDR1 SQVTM and CDR2 ANQGSEA. The CDR3 sequence: CSARRTVHDEQHF. In DNA, the CDR3 is TGCAGTGCAAGGCGGACAGTCCATGACGAGCAGCACTTC.

The chain recombines TRBV12-3 or TRBV12-4 with TRBJ1-2; D is unresolved. V was trimmed by 4 bases and J by 8 bases, leaving 11 bases between them. The CDR3 has 12 amino acids. The DNA for the CDR3 is TGTGCCAGCAGTTCCAAGGCGGGAGGCTACACCTTC. It codes for CASSSKAGGYTF.

This chain links TRBV19 with TRBJ2-7, with TRBD1 identical over 8 bases. The CDR3 totals 14 residues. V lost 5 bases, J lost 5 bases, and 8 bases stayed unmatched. Germline-derived CDR1 and CDR2 are LNHDA and SQIVND (reference sequence). In nucleotides, the CDR3 is TGTGCCAGTAGTCTGACAGGGGTGATCGACGAGCAGTACTTC. Its translation: CASSLTGVIDEQYF.

The rearrangement links TRBV11-3 to TRBJ2-1, with 7 positions matching TRBD2. With 8 bases clipped from V and 7 bases from J, the junction kept 8 bases outside the gene matches. The CDR3 has 13 residues. The germline V gene has CDR1 SGHNT and CDR2 YENEEA. CDR3 loop: CASVNAGVNEQFF. DNA for the CDR3: TGTGCCAGCGTTAACGCGGGAGTGAATGAGCAGTTCTTC.

V gene TRBV13 combines with J gene TRBJ1-1, with 7 bases that match TRBD1. The CDR3 spans 16 residues. Germline lookup yields CDR1 PRHDT and CDR2 FYEKMQ (reference sequence). J lost 3 bases, V lost 3 bases, and 10 bases had no gene match. In DNA, the CDR3 is TGTGCCAGCAGCTTGGGGGGCTACAGGGGTTACACTGAAGCTTTCTTT. Amino acid sequence: CASSLGGYRGYTEAFF.

Regarding this clonotype: This could be a read error, since a much larger clone is one nucleotide away. The chain carries TRBV11-2 and TRBJ1-5; D gene ambiguous. Germline V gene sequence: CDR1 SGHAT, CDR2 FQNNGV. The CDR3 contains 13 residues. This CDR3 is CASSTDGYQPEHF. The CDR3 DNA sequence: TGTGCCAGCAGCACGGACGGTTATCAGCCCGAGCATTTT.

On this clonotype itself: A read error may be the cause here, since a much bigger clone is one base away. The V gene is TRBV11-2, the J gene TRBJ1-3, with D unresolved. CDR1 and CDR2 from the germline V gene are SGHAT and FQNNGV. This CDR3 spans 15 amino acids. The V and J ends lost 5 bases and 3 bases respectively, with 14 bases between them. The DNA of the CDR3 is TGTGCCAGCAGCCAATTACGGGGAGGTGGAAACACCATATATTTT. Translated: CASSQLRGGGNTIYF.

This clonotype was seen a few times. V and J are TRBV6-5 and TRBJ1-2; no clear D. CDR1 is MNHEY, CDR2 SVGAGI, per germline. V dropped 5 bases and J dropped 1 base, with 8 bases sitting between them. This CDR3 is built from 13 residues. This CDR3 reads CASSDLVNYGYTF. CDR3 sequence (DNA): TGTGCCAGCAGTGACCTAGTTAACTATGGCTACACCTTC.

This clonotype was detected ten times or more. The chain couples TRBV11-2 to TRBJ2-5; 9 bases line up with TRBD1. V shed 4 bases and J 5 bases; nucleotides not matched to a gene: 14. The CDR3 covers 17 residues. Germline assignment: CDR1 SGHAT and CDR2 FQNNGV. CDR3 residues: CASSSLPGQGKGETQYF. CDR3 nucleotides: TGTGCCAGCAGCTCGCTACCGGGACAGGGAAAGGGGGAGACCCAGTACTTC.

The genes are TRBV5-4 and TRBJ2-7; the D is unclear. Trimming stripped 0 bases from V and 6 bases from J, with 16 bases between. The CDR3 consists of 15 residues. CDR1 is SGHNT, CDR2 YYREEE, per germline (reference sequence). The DNA for the CDR3 is TGTGCCAGCAGCTTGGATTTGGGCCTCGCAGGCGAGCAGTACTTC. This encodes CASSLDLGLAGEQYF.

The chain links TRBV29-1 to TRBJ2-7; D is perhaps TRBD2 (6 bases). Trimming took off 4 bases at V and 8 bases at J, with 18 bases between the two ends. The V gene's germline CDR1 is SQVTM and CDR2 ANQGSEA. The CDR3 totals 13 residues. The CDR3 loop is CSVVAGKAYKQYF. CDR3 nucleotides: TGCAGCGTTGTTGCGGGAAAGGCATACAAGCAGTACTTC.

Comments on this clonotype: The CDR3 does not end in the conserved phenylalanine or tryptophan, so this is likely a read error. The DNA is left out, because the CDR3 cannot be placed on it with certainty; the CDR3 is given as TCRdb lists it. The V call is TRBV1, the J call TRBJ2-1; the table names TRBD2, a call not compared with the DNA. TRBV1 corresponds to a pseudogene. The CDR3 length is 11 residues, termini included. This CDR3 reads CTSSPLAGRKV.